What follows is one TCR beta chain and its context. This sample was included in a study of blood T cell repertoires in COVID-19. The overall study: Italy, Spain and the United States were the sources of the convalescent and acute COVID-19 samples. Sources were T cells, B-cell-depleted T cells, or PBMCs; the material itself was cDNA or gDNA.

The protocol was immunoSEQ multiplex PCR, while the TCRdb copy is restricted to in-frame clones and leaves out a portion. The profile shows hundreds of thousands of clones, over 85% of them singletons. The CDR3 extends over 14 amino acids. The trim removed 5 bases at V and 7 bases at J, leaving 7 bases unmatched. Per germline, CDR1 MNHEY and CDR2 SVGAGI. The gene calls are TRBV6-5 and TRBJ1-2, with 10 nucleotides matching TRBD1. The TCR sequence derives from a woman aged 25 to 39 with COVID-19, enrolled during active disease. The sample was peripheral blood. In DNA form, the CDR3 reads TGTGCCAGCAGTCGACAGGGGGCTATTGGTGGCTACACCTTC. Its translation: CASSRQGAIGGYTF.